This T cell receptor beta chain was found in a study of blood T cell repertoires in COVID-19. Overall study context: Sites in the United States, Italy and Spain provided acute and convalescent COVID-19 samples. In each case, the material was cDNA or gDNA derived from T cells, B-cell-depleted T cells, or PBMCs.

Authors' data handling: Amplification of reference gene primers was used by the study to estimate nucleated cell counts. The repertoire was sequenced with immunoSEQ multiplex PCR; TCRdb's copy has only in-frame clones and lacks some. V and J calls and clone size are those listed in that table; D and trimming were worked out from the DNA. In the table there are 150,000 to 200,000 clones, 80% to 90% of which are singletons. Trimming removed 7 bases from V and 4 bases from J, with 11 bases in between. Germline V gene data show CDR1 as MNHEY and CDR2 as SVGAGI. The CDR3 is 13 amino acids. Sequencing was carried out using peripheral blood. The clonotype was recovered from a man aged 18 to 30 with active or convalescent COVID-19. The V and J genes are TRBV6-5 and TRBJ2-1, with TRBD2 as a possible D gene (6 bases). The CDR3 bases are TGTGCCAGCATGACTAGGAATTACAATGAGCAGTTCTTC. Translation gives CASMTRNYNEQFF.